This T cell receptor (beta chain) was documented in a study of T cell responses to AZD1222 COVID-19 vaccine. Only in-frame clones appear in the TCRdb table, and some are missing; sequencing was by immunoSEQ multiplex PCR. The sample carries 140,000 to 150,000 clones, 85% to 95% recorded once. With respect to this clone: Its antigen remains unidentified.

Whole-study findings and limits: Clonal diversity may have been underestimated in mostly white British donors. Increases in Spike-specific TCR breadth and depth were seen after two AZD1222 doses. In the spike-specific TCR repertoire, nearly half reportedly target unmutated variant regions. Sampling captured repertoires only after the peak T cell response.

The input for sequencing was peripheral blood, taken after recovery from COVID-19. The origin of this receptor is an adult who had recovered from COVID-19.

The CDR3 coding sequence is TGTGCCAGCAGTTTATACAGGGGCCACTACGAGCAGTACTTC. This sequence encodes CASSLYRGHYEQYF. V usage is TRBV28 and J usage is TRBJ2-7, with 7 bases aligning to TRBD1. The V gene end was trimmed by 1 base and the J gene end by 3 bases; junction bases not matched to a gene: 3. This CDR3 is 14 amino acids long. Germline-derived CDR1 and CDR2 are MDHEN and SYDVKM.